Included here is one T cell receptor beta chain sequence, with context. Its antigen is not identified. Germline V CDR1 and CDR2: MNHEY, SMNVEV (reference sequence). Trimming stripped 5 bases from V and 9 bases from J, with 11 bases between. This CDR3 contains 12 residues. The data stem from a study of response to subunit inactivated influenza vaccine. Overall study findings and caveats: With each seasonal influenza vaccination, the authors suggested, few new T cells are recruited.

TCRdb used MiXCR to reprocess the RT-PCR reads, holding one entry per CDR3 protein. Of around 760,000 distinct CDR3 sequences in the sample, 11% to 15% were seen once. The source was PBMCs from blood, collected 14 days before vaccination. The receptor comes from a man aged 50-60 years who received an inactivated influenza vaccine. This chain connects TRBV27 to TRBJ2-1; D is unclear. The CDR3 region has the DNA TGTGCCAGCAGTACCCCAAATAGTGAGCAGTTCTTC. Translating gives CASSTPNSEQFF.